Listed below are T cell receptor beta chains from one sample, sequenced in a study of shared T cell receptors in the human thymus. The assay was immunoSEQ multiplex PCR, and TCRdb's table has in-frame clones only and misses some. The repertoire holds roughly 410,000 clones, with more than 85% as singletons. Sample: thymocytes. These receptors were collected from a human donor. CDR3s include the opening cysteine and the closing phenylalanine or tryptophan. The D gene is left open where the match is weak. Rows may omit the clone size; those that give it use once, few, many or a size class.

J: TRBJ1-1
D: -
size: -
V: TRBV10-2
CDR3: CASSPGDRTLQNTEAFF
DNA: TGCGCCAGCAGCCCAGGAGACAGAACTCTACAAAACACTGAAGCTTTCTTT

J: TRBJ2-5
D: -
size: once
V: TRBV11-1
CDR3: CASSLLVGKETQYF
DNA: TGTGCCAGCAGCTTACTAGTAGGGAAGGAGACCCAGTACTTC

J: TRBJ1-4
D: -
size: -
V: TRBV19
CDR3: CASSTWTQLFF
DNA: TGTGCCAGTAGTACATGGACACAACTGTTTTTT

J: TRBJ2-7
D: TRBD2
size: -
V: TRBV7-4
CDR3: CASSWGLAGKYEQYF
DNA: TGTGCCAGCAGCTGGGGACTAGCGGGAAAATACGAGCAGTACTTC

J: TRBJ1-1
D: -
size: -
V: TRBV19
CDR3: CASRPYGEVDTEAFF
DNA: TGTGCCAGTAGACCCTATGGGGAGGTAGACACTGAAGCTTTCTTT

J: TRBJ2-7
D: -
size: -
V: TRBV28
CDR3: CASSPPSRRLSSYEQYF
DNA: TGTGCCAGCAGCCCTCCCTCCCGGCGCCTGAGCTCCTACGAGCAGTACTTC

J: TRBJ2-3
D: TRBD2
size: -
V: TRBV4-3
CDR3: CASSLESSGSSTDTQYF
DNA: TGCGCCAGCAGCCTCGAAAGTAGCGGGTCTAGCACAGATACGCAGTATTTT

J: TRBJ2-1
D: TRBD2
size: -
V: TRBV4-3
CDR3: CASSLEPSGRIGEQFF
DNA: TGCGCCAGCAGCCTTGAGCCTAGCGGGAGAATCGGTGAGCAGTTCTTC

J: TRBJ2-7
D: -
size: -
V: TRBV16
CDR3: CASSNPAGEPWNEQYF
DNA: TGTGCCAGCAGCAACCCCGCAGGGGAGCCCTGGAACGAGCAGTACTTC

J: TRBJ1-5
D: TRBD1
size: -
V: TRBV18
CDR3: CASSPPPGTGFNQPQHF
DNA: TGTGCCAGCTCACCTCCCCCCGGGACAGGGTTTAATCAGCCCCAGCATTTT

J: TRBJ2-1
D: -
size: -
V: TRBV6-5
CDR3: CASRTWGNEQFF
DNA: TGTGCCAGCAGGACCTGGGGGAATGAGCAGTTCTTC

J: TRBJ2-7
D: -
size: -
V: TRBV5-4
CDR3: CASSEGPYEQYF
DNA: TGTGCCAGCAGCGAGGGACCCTACGAGCAGTACTTC

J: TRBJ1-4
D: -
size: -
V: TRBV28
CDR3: CASRGGGNEKLFF
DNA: TGTGCCAGCCGAGGAGGGGGTAATGAAAAACTGTTTTTT

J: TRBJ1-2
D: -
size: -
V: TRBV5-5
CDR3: CASSPWEGDYGYTF
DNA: TGTGCCAGCAGCCCTTGGGAGGGGGACTATGGCTACACCTTC

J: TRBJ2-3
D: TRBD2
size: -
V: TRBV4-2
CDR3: CASSQIAGGTDTQYF
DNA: TGTGCCAGCAGCCAGATAGCGGGAGGGACAGATACGCAGTATTTT

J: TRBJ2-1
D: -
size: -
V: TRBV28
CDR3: CASSFSGGRHNEQFF
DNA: TGTGCCAGCAGTTTTAGTGGGGGCAGACACAATGAGCAGTTCTTC

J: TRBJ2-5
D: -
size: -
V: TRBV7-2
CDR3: CASSLAWRGDGETQYF
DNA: TGTGCCAGCAGCTTAGCGTGGAGAGGGGACGGGGAGACCCAGTACTTC